The entry below describes one T cell receptor beta chain. What it recognizes is unknown. This record comes from a study of OX40 agonist ivuxolimab in advanced cancers. Some clones are missing from TCRdb's copy, which holds only in-frame ones; the method was immunoSEQ multiplex PCR. This sample has about 77,000 clones, with around 87% found just once. The ends lost 1 base at V and 0 bases at J; junction bases unmatched: 14. This CDR3 spans 19 amino acids. Germline V gene sequence: CDR1 KGHSH, CDR2 LQKENI. Study observations and caveats: Some nonresponders additionally presented with little normalized T-cell clonal expansion.

This clonotype was sampled from an adult with an advanced solid tumor such as melanoma, head and neck, liver or kidney cancer. V gene TRBV18 combines with J gene TRBJ1-2; 7 bases are shared with TRBD1. The sample here was CD4+ or CD8+ T cells sorted from blood, taken in a trial of the OX40 agonist ivuxolimab. The CDR3 region is CASSPQQGQRITSNYGYTF. CDR3 in DNA: TGTGCCAGCTCACCACAGCAGGGACAGCGGATCACGTCTAACTATGGCTACACCTTC.